The 26 T cell receptor beta chains below were found in one sample sequenced in a study of blood T cell repertoires in COVID-19. TCRdb's table, derived via immunoSEQ multiplex PCR, lists solely in-frame clones and lacks some. The sample contains approximately 240,000 clones, under 85% of which appear only once. Sequencing was done on a sample of peripheral blood. The source of these receptors is a woman aged 35 to 49 with active or convalescent COVID-19.

The V gene is TRBV5-4, the J gene TRBJ1-6; the D gene is possibly TRBD1 (6 bases). The CDR3 totals 14 residues. CDR1 is SGHNT, CDR2 YYREEE, per germline (reference sequence). V gave up 6 bases and J gave up 7 bases, with 14 bases separating them. CDR3 DNA sequence: TGTGCCAGCACCGAGGGGACACGGAATTCACCCCTCCACTTT. Encoded protein: CASTEGTRNSPLHF.

The rearrangement links TRBV6-5 to TRBJ2-7; D possibly corresponds to TRBD2 (5 bases). Germline V gene sequence: CDR1 MNHEY, CDR2 SVGAGI. Trimming took off 5 bases at V and 2 bases at J, with 10 bases between the two ends. The CDR3 is 13 amino acids. For the CDR3, the DNA is TGTGCCAGCAGTACGGAGGCCCCCTACGAGCAGTACTTC. Translating gives CASSTEAPYEQYF.

This clone turned up a few times. The chain is built from TRBV30 and TRBJ2-1; TRBD1 might be the D (6 bases). The germline CDR1 and CDR2 sequences are GTSNPN and SVGIG (reference sequence). V gave up 5 bases and J gave up 6 bases, with 11 bases separating them. The CDR3 loop spans 12 amino acids. In nucleotides, the CDR3 is TGTGCCTGGTGGGAAGGGGGCAATGAGCAGTTCTTC. Residues: CAWWEGGNEQFF.

The chain couples TRBV5-5 to TRBJ2-1, with 10 bases lining up with TRBD1. After removal of 4 bases from V and 3 bases from J, the junction contained 4 bases not matched to a gene. Per germline, CDR1 SGHKS and CDR2 YYEKEE (reference sequence). This CDR3 region has 15 residues. CDR3 bases: TGTGCCAGCAGCGAACGGGACAGGGGCTACAATGAGCAGTTCTTC. Translating gives CASSERDRGYNEQFF.

With respect to this clone: The sample has other DNA sequences that encode this CDR3 too. The chain joins TRBV19 to TRBJ1-1, with D unresolved. Germline loops: CDR1 LNHDA, CDR2 SQIVND (reference sequence). Deletions cut 3 bases from V and 5 bases from J, with 7 bases between. This CDR3 comprises 12 residues. In DNA, the CDR3 is TGTGCCAGTAGTATGGGAGGAACTGAAGCTTTCTTT. Translating it yields CASSMGGTEAFF.

The rearrangement uses TRBV7-6 and TRBJ2-1, with 10 bases lining up with TRBD2. The V gene end was trimmed by 5 bases and the J gene end by 3 bases; junction bases not matched to a gene: 4. Germline V gene sequence: CDR1 SGHVS, CDR2 FNYEAQ. CDR3 length: 15 residues. In DNA, the CDR3 is TGTGCCAGCAGCCCCATAGCGGGGGGCTACAATGAGCAGTTCTTC. It yields the protein CASSPIAGGYNEQFF.

V is TRBV7-3 and J is TRBJ2-2; TRBD2 matches 8 bases. CDR3 length equals 17 residues. Germline loops: CDR1 SGHTA, CDR2 FQGTGA. J lost 0 bases, V lost 0 bases, and 3 bases had no gene match. The CDR3 DNA reads as TGTGCCAGCAGCTTAACGCGGGGGGCCGCGAACACCGGGGAGCTGTTTTTT. This translates into CASSLTRGAANTGELFF.

V is TRBV27 and J is TRBJ1-1; no clear D gene. Trimming took off 6 bases at V and 2 bases at J, with 10 bases between the two ends. The CDR3 has 13 residues. CDR1 MNHEY and CDR2 SMNVEV come from the germline V gene (reference sequence). CDR3 sequence: CASRYLPNTEAFF. The DNA of the CDR3 is TGTGCCAGCAGATACCTACCAAACACTGAAGCTTTCTTT.

The chain has TRBV28 and TRBJ1-6; 8 nucleotides match TRBD1. Trimming at V came to 5 bases and at J to 7 bases, leaving 4 bases not matched to a gene. Germline assignment: CDR1 MDHEN and CDR2 SYDVKM. This CDR3 contains 14 residues. The CDR3 region has the DNA TGTGCCAGCAGTCCGGGACAGGCAAATTCACCCCTCCACTTT. This gives the protein CASSPGQANSPLHF.

The chain joins TRBV10-2 to TRBJ2-1, with 9 positions matching TRBD2. Germline-derived CDR1 and CDR2 are WSHSY and SAAADI. The CDR3 has 17 residues. The trim removed 0 bases at V and 12 bases at J, leaving 15 bases unmatched. The chain's CDR3 is CASSESGGTSSRHRQFF. The CDR3 region has the DNA TGCGCCAGCAGTGAGTCGGGGGGGACTAGCTCCCGCCACAGGCAGTTCTTC.

The chain combines TRBV28 with TRBJ1-2; possibly TRBD1 for D (6 bases). In germline, CDR1 is MDHEN, CDR2 SYDVKM. Between the trimmed V and J ends, which lost 3 bases and 3 bases, there was a span of 20 bases. This CDR3 contains 17 residues. The chain's CDR3 is CASSFSLGDILHYGYTF. CDR3 nucleotide sequence: TGTGCCAGCAGTTTTTCCCTCGGGGACATCTTGCACTATGGCTACACCTTC.

The chain combines TRBV29-1 with TRBJ2-1; the D gene is possibly TRBD2 (6 bases). The germline CDR1 and CDR2 sequences are SQVTM and ANQGSEA. The CDR3 spans 12 residues. V gave up 6 bases and J gave up 6 bases, with 12 bases separating them. CDR3 region: CSVEWGGNEQFF. As DNA, the CDR3 is TGCAGCGTCGAGTGGGGAGGCAATGAGCAGTTCTTC.

The chain carries TRBV3-1 (or the pseudogene TRBV3-2) and TRBJ2-5, with a possible D match to TRBD2 (5 bases). The CDR3 contains 12 residues. Germline loops: CDR1 LGHDT, CDR2 YNNKEL (reference sequence). V lost 1 base to trimming and J lost 5 bases, with 5 bases between them. The CDR3 region has the DNA TGTGCCAGCAGCCAAGGCGGGGAGACCCAGTACTTC. Residues: CASSQGGETQYF.

This chain joins TRBV7-9 and TRBJ1-2; TRBD1 might be the D (6 bases). Germline assignment: CDR1 SEHNR and CDR2 FQNEAQ (reference sequence). V lost 5 bases and J lost 3, with 10 bases in between. This CDR3 is built from 13 residues. CDR3 nucleotides: TGTGCCAGCAGCATTCCAGGGGACTATGGCTACACCTTC. Protein sequence: CASSIPGDYGYTF.

The rearrangement links TRBV19 to TRBJ1-5; 7 nucleotides agree with TRBD1. Germline V lookup: CDR1 LNHDA, CDR2 SQIVND (reference sequence). Losses at the gene ends were 3 bases for V and 7 bases for J; bases not matched to a gene: 6. The CDR3 consists of 14 residues. CDR3: CASSISGGGQPQHF. CDR3 nucleotide sequence: TGTGCCAGTAGTATCTCAGGGGGTGGCCAGCCCCAGCATTTT. Full variable domain (outside the CDR3, taken from reference TRBV19 and TRBJ1-5): DGGITQSPKYLFRKEGQNVTLSCEQNLNHDAMYWYRQDPGQGLRLIYYSQIVNDFQKGDIAEGYSVSREKKESFPLTVTSAQKNPTAFYLCASSISGGGQPQHFGDGTRLSIL.

The V gene is TRBV3-1 (or the pseudogene TRBV3-2), the J gene TRBJ1-2; possible D gene TRBD1, 6 bases. V was trimmed by 3 bases and J by 4 bases, leaving 12 bases between them. The CDR3 is 14 residues long. CDR1 is LGHDT and CDR2 is YNNKEL in the germline V gene (reference sequence). CDR3 region: CASSQAQGTYGYTF. CDR3 in DNA: TGTGCCAGCAGCCAGGCCCAGGGGACCTATGGCTACACCTTC.

The chain links TRBV3-1 (or the pseudogene TRBV3-2) to TRBJ2-7; a weak D match, TRBD2 (5 bases). The CDR3 runs to 15 residues. CDR1 LGHDT and CDR2 YNNKEL come from the germline V gene (reference sequence). V lost 1 base and J 0 bases, leaving 10 bases between the germline ends. The CDR3 spells CASSQGGSGSYEQYV. The CDR3 coding sequence is TGTGCCAGCAGCCAAGGAGGGAGCGGCTCCTACGAGCAGTACGTC.

The chain has TRBV27 and TRBJ1-4, with 7 nucleotides matching TRBD1. The junction had 6 bases not matched to a gene; V was cut back by 1 base and J by 10 bases. This CDR3 comprises 14 residues. Germline CDR1 reads MNHEY; CDR2 reads SMNVEV (reference sequence). As DNA, the CDR3 is TGTGCCAGCAGTTTATTTACAGGGGACCCAAAACTGTTTTTT. Protein product: CASSLFTGDPKLFF.

This rearrangement joins TRBV5-5 to TRBJ2-7, with 9 bases that match TRBD2. Trimming took 0 bases from V and 2 from J; bases not matched to a gene: 6. The CDR3 length is 16 residues. Looked up from germline, CDR1 is SGHKS and CDR2 is YYEKEE (reference sequence). CDR3 DNA: TGTGCCAGCAGCTTGGTGGGGCGGGGGGGAGCCTACGAGCAGTACGTC. Protein: CASSLVGRGGAYEQYV.

The chain is built from TRBV3-1 (or the pseudogene TRBV3-2) and TRBJ1-6; D gene unclear. This CDR3 is built from 14 residues. The germline V and J ends were trimmed by 0 bases and 6 bases, with 6 bases remaining between them. Germline CDR1 is LGHDT and CDR2 is YNNKEL (reference sequence). Here the CDR3 reads CASSQDVLNSPLHF. CDR3 in DNA: TGTGCCAGCAGCCAAGATGTCCTTAATTCACCCCTCCACTTT.

This clone was counted a few times. The chain has TRBV6-5 and TRBJ2-6, with a weak D call TRBD1 (5 bases). CDR1 and CDR2 from the germline V gene are MNHEY and SVGAGI. Trimming stripped 7 bases from V and 2 bases from J, with 9 bases between. The CDR3 has 14 amino acids. The CDR3 region is CASKRGAGANVLTF. The CDR3 coding sequence is TGTGCCAGCAAAAGGGGCGCTGGGGCCAACGTCCTGACTTTC.

The chain links TRBV11-2 to TRBJ2-5; 11 bases line up with TRBD2. Germline V gene data show CDR1 as SGHAT and CDR2 as FQNNGV. Trimming at V came to 1 base and at J to 7 bases, leaving 5 bases not matched to a gene. The CDR3 runs 15 residues. CDR3 residues: CASSLVLAGGGTQYF. The DNA of the CDR3 is TGTGCCAGCAGCTTAGTCCTAGCGGGGGGAGGGACCCAGTACTTC.

The V and J genes are TRBV7-3 and TRBJ2-7, with 7 bases that match TRBD1. Germline V gives CDR1 SGHTA, CDR2 FQGTGA. The CDR3 spans 13 residues. V lost 5 bases, J lost 6 bases, and 7 bases stayed unmatched. Written as DNA, the CDR3 is TGTGCCAGCAGCCCGAGGGGGCTTGGCGAGCAGTACTTC. It specifies CASSPRGLGEQYF.

The chain uses TRBV27 and TRBJ2-3; 7 bases align to TRBD1. The V gene end was trimmed by 2 bases and the J gene end by 3 bases; junction bases not matched to a gene: 2. The CDR3 covers 14 residues. Per the germline V gene, CDR1 is MNHEY and CDR2 is SMNVEV (reference sequence). CDR3 coding DNA: TGTGCCAGCAGTTTACAGGGGGTAACAGATACGCAGTATTTT. Encoded protein: CASSLQGVTDTQYF.

The chain recombines TRBV21-1 with TRBJ1-6; the DNA was not used to check the table's D call, TRBD1. TRBV21-1 is described as a pseudogene. The CDR3 contains 21 residues. The CDR3, as DNA: TGTGCCAGCAGCAAAGAATATGTGGGGCTCGGGTTCCGTATGGATAGTTCACCCCTCCACTTT. Translating it yields CASSKEYVGLGFRMDSSPLHF.

This clone was observed a single time. CDR3 sequence reads: CASSSTKAFF. The CDR3, as DNA: TGTGCCAGCAGTAGCACCAAAGCTTTCTTT. The rearrangement joins TRBV2 to TRBJ1-1; D ambiguous. The V and J ends lost 5 bases and 9 bases respectively, with 7 bases between them. The CDR3 is 10 residues long. Germline loops: CDR1 SNHLY, CDR2 FYNNEI.